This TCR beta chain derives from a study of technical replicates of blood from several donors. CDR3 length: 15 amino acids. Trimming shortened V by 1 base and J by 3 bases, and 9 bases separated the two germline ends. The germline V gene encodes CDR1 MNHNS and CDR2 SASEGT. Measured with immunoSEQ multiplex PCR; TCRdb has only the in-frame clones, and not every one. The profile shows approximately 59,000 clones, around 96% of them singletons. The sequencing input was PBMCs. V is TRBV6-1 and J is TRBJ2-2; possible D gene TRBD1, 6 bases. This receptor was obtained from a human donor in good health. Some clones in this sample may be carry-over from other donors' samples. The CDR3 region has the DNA TGTGCCAGCAGTGAAGGGGGGCGGGACACCGGGGAGCTGTTTTTT. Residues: CASSEGGRDTGELFF.